This T cell receptor (beta chain) comes out of a study of Ad26.COV2.S vaccination and SARS-CoV-2 variants (dated by TCRdb to the early 2020s). For context, the study as a whole: Vaccine-arm donors were drawn from COV1001, a multicentre, randomized, double-blind, placebo-controlled phase I-IIa trial of Ad26.COV2.S in healthy adults. Trial participants were randomized into five groups of five, in which low-dose or high-dose Ad26.COV2.S was given once or twice, or placebo was given on both occasions. Dosing of Ad26.COV2.S was intramuscular, at either 5x10^10 or 1x10^11 viral particles, delivered as one shot or as two shots spaced 56 days apart. Investigators remained blinded to trial group allocation during experiments and outcome assessment. The TCR-sequenced set comprised about 32 samples: some 20 Ad26.COV2.S vaccine recipients, 5 placebo recipients and 8 SARS-CoV-2 convalescent individuals. TCRbeta repertoire sequencing was used to assess the specificity and breadth of SARS-CoV-2-reactive T cell receptors after Ad26.COV2.S vaccination. Broad study findings and their caveats: The study was not powered to compare responses between vaccine doses or regimens. It was noted by the authors that total T cell responses may have been underestimated by the TCR breadth and depth analyses. Non-spike TCR breadth was comparable between vaccine and placebo recipients, consistent with the vaccine containing only spike. Compared with placebo recipients, Ad26.COV2.S recipients showed higher spike-specific TCR breadth (P = 0.0014). After vaccination, spike-specific CD8+ and CD4+ T cell responses were reported to show substantial breadth.

The immunoSEQ Assay was used to sequence TCRbeta CDR3 regions. After extraction, genomic DNA underwent amplification by bias-controlled multiplex PCR, followed by high-throughput sequencing. Turning to the authors' computational methods: To quantify the absolute abundance of each unique TCRbeta CDR3 region, sequences were collapsed and filtered. Usable DNA was measured by amplifying reference genes present in all nucleated cells, and TCRbeta template counts were normalized to that usable DNA to estimate T cell fraction. Repertoire TCRs were annotated as SARS-CoV-2-specific by exact matching of V gene, CDR3 amino acid sequence and J gene to a known reactive TCR set. The reference SARS-CoV-2 TCR set came from MIRA and was filtered for enrichment in COVID-19-positive ImmuneCODE repertoires, removing public or cross-reactive TCRs. Based on the MIRA antigens, annotated TCRs were further analysed at the level of specific ORF or position within ORF. Breadth was defined as the number of annotated unique rearrangements divided by the total number of unique productive rearrangements, and depth was defined as the summed frequency of the annotated unique rearrangements. Two-sided Wilcoxon rank-sum tests were applied when comparing TCR breadth between groups. In its TCRdb copy, this immuneACCESS table keeps in-frame sequences only and misses some clones. Where compared with another copy, unresolved V genes explain less than half of these, and the others have no known cause. V and J calls and clone size are those listed in that table; D and trimming were worked out from the DNA. Present in this sample are 200,000 to 250,000 clones, 88% of which were seen just once. Approximately 12% of the sample is held by the ten biggest clonotypes.

About this clone: The antigen this receptor binds is unknown. No base-level quality is on record; no much larger clone is a single base apart.

The meaning of the sample's treatment or condition label: 19 received Ad26.COV2.S at low or high dose, single or two shots; roughly five received placebo; per-sample allocation not given. Repertoires of vaccine and placebo recipients were sequenced from samples taken on day 63 after the first injection. Cohort 1b enrolled roughly 25 adults aged 18-55 years at a single site in Boston, USA, between 29 July and 7 August 2020. Ad26.COV2.S was a replication-incompetent adenovirus type 26 vector expressing a prefusion-stabilized SARS-CoV-2 spike protein from the original Wuhan strain. The clonotype was recovered from a person between 18 and 65 years old who received the Ad26.COV2.S COVID-19 vaccine or a placebo. Sequenced material: peripheral blood, taken in a trial of Ad26.COV2.S vaccine versus placebo.

The DNA reads TGTGCCAGCAGCTCCCAGGGTTCCTGGCAGCCCCAGCATTTT. It translates to CASSSQGSWQPQHF. Here the chain combines TRBV27 and TRBJ1-5; the D segment could be TRBD1, given 5 matching bases. The CDR3, cysteine through phenylalanine, is 14 amino acids long. CDR3 DNA only is kept here, 42 bases in frame from base 1. CDR1 and CDR2 are drawn from the germline V gene (reference sequence): MNHEY, SMNVEV. V and J lose 6 bases and 7 bases, and a span of 16 bases separates them.